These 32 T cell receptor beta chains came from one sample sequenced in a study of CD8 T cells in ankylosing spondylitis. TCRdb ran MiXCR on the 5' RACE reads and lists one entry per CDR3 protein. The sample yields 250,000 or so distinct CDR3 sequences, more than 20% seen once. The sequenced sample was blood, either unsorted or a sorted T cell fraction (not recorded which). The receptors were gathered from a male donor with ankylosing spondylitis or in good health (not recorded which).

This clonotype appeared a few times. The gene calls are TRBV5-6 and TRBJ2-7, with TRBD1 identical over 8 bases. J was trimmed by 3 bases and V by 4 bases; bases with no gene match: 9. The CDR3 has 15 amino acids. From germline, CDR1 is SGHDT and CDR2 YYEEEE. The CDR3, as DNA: TGTGCCAGCAGCCCCTTGGACAGGGACGGCTACGAGCAGTACTTC. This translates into CASSPLDRDGYEQYF.

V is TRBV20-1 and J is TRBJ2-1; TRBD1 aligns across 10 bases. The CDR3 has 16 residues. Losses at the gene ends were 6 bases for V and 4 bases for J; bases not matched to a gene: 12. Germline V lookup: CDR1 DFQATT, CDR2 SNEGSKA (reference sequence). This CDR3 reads CSARRGQGRGYNEQFF. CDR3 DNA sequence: TGCAGTGCCCGAAGGGGACAGGGGAGGGGGTACAATGAGCAGTTCTTC.

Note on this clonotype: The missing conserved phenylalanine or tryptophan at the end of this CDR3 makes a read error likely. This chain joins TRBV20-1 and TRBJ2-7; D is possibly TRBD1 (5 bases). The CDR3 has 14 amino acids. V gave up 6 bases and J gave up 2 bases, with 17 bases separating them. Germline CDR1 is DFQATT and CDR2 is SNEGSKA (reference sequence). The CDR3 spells CSAPKVGQPYEQYL. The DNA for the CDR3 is TGCAGTGCCCCCAAGGTGGGGCAGCCCTACGAGCAGTACTTG.

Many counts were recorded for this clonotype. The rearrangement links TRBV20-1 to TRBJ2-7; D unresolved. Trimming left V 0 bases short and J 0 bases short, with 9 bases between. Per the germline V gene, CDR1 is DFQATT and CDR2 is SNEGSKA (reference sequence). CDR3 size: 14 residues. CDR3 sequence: CSARDSRSSYEQYF. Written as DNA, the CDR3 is TGCAGTGCTAGAGATAGCCGGAGCTCCTACGAGCAGTACTTC.

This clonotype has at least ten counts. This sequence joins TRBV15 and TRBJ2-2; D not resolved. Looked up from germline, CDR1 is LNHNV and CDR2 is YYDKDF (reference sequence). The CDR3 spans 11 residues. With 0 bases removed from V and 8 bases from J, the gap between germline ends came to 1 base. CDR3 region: CATSREGELFF. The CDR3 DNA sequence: TGTGCCACCAGCAGAGAGGGGGAGCTGTTTTTT.

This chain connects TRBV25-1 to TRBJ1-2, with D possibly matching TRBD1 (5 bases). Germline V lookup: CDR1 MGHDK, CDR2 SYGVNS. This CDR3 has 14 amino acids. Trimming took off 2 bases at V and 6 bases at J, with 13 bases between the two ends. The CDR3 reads CASSEVGVFDGYTF. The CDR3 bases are TGTGCCAGCAGTGAAGTGGGGGTTTTTGATGGCTACACCTTC.

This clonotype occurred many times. The DNA of the CDR3 is TGCGCCAGCAGCTTCGGGGGAGCTTACGAGCAGTACTTC. As protein: CASSFGGAYEQYF. V is TRBV5-1 and J is TRBJ2-7; D perhaps matches TRBD2 (6 bases). V was shortened by 2 bases and J by 4 bases, with 10 bases between the two germline ends. Germline assignment: CDR1 SGHRS and CDR2 YFSETQ. This CDR3 is 13 amino acids long.

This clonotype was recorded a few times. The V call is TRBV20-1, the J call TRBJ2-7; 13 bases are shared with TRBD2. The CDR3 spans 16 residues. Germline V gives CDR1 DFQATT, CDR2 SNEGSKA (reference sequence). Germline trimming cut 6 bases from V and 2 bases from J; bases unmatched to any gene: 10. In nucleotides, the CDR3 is TGCAGTGCCCCCACCGAAACTAGCGGGGGGGCCTACGAGCAGTACTTC. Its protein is CSAPTETSGGAYEQYF.

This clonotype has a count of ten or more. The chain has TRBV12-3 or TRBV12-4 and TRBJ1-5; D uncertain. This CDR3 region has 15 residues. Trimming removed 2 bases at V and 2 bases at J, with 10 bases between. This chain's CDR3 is CASSLTEFGNQPQHF. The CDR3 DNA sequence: TGTGCCAGCAGTTTAACGGAATTTGGCAATCAGCCCCAGCATTTT.

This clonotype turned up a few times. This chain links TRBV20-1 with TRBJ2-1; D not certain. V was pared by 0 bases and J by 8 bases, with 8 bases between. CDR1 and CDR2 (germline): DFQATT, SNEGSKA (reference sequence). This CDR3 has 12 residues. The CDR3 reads CSAREWLDEQFF. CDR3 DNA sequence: TGCAGTGCTAGAGAATGGTTGGATGAGCAGTTCTTC.

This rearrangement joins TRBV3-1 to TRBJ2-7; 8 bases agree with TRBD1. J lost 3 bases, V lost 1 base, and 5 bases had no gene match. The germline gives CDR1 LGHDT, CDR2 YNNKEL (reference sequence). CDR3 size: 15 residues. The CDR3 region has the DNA TGTGCCAGCAGCCAAGTGTCGGACAGGGTCTACGAGCAGTACTTC. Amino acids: CASSQVSDRVYEQYF.

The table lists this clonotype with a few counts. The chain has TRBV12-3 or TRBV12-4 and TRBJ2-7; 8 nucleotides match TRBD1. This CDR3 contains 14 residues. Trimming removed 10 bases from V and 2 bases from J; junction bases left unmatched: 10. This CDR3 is CATRGGGQAYEQYF. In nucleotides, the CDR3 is TGTGCCACCCGGGGTGGGGGACAGGCCTACGAGCAGTACTTC.

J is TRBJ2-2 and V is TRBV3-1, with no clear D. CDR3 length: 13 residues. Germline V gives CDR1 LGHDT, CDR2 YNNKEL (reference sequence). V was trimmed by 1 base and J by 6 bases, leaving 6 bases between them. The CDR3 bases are TGTGCCAGCAGCCAAGTGAGTTCCGGGGAGCTGTTTTTT. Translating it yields CASSQVSSGELFF.

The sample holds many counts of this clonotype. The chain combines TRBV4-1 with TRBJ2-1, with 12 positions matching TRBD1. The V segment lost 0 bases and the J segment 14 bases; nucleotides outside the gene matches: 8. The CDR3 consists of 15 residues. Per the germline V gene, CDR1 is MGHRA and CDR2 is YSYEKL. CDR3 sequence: CASSQEGQGAGWEFF. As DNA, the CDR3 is TGCGCCAGCAGCCAAGAGGGACAGGGGGCTGGGTGGGAGTTCTTC.

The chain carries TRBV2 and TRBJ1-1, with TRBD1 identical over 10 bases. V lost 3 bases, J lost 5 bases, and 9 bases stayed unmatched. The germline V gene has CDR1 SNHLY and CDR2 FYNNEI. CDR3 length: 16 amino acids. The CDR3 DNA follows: TGTGCCAGCAGTGACGAGGGACAGGGGAGTCGGACTGAAGCTTTCTTT. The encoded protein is CASSDEGQGSRTEAFF.

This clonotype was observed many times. In nucleotides, the CDR3 is TGCGCCAGCAGCCGCGGGAGGGGCCCTAATGAAAAACTGTTTTTT. Amino acid sequence: CASSRGRGPNEKLFF. This chain uses TRBV10-2 with TRBJ1-4; the D gene is possibly TRBD1 (5 bases). Germline assignment: CDR1 WSHSY and CDR2 SAAADI. V was trimmed by 6 bases and J by 3 bases, leaving 14 bases between them. The CDR3 totals 15 residues.

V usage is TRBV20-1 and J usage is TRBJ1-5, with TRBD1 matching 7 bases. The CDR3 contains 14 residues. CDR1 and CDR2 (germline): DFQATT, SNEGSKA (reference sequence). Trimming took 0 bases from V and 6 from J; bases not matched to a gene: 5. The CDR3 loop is CSARDSRGLQPQHF. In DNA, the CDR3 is TGCAGTGCTAGAGATTCGAGGGGGCTTCAGCCCCAGCATTTT.

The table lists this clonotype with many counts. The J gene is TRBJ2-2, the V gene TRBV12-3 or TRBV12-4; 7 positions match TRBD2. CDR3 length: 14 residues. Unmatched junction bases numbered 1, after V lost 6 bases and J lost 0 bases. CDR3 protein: CASRAGANTGELFF. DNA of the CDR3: TGTGCCAGCAGGGCGGGGGCGAACACCGGGGAGCTGTTTTTT.

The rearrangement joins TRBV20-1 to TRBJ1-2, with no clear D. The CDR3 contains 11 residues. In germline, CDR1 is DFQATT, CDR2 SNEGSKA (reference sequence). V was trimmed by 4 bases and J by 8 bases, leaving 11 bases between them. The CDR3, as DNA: TGCAGTGCTAAATTCCAAGAGGGCTACACCTTC. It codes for CSAKFQEGYTF.

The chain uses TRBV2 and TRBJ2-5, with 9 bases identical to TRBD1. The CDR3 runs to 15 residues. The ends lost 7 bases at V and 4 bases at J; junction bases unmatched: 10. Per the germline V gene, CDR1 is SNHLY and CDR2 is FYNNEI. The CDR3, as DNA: TGTGCCAGCAAGACCGGGACAGGGCGTAGAGAGACCCAGTACTTC. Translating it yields CASKTGTGRRETQYF. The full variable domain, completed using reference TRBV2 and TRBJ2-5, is EPEVTQTPSHQVTQMGQEVILRCVPISNHLYFYWYRQILGQKVEFLVSFYNNEISEKSEIFDDQFSVERPDGSNFTLKIRSTKLEDSAMYFCASKTGTGRRETQYFGPGTRLLVL.

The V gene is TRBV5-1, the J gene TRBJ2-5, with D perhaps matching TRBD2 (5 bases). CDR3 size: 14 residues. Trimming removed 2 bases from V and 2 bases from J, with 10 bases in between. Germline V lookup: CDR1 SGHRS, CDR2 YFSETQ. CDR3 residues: CASSFGNLQETQYF. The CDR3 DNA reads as TGCGCCAGCAGCTTCGGGAATCTTCAAGAGACCCAGTACTTC.

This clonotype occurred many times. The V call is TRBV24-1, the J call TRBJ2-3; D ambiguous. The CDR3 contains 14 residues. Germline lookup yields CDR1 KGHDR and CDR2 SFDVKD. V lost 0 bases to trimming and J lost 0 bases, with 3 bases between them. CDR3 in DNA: TGTGCCACCAGTGATTTGGGGAGCACAGATACGCAGTATTTT. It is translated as CATSDLGSTDTQYF.

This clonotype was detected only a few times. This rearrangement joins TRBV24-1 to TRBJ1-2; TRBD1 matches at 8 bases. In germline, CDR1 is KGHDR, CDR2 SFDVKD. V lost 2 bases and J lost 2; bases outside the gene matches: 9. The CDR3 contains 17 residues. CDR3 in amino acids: CATSDSTNRGTNYGYTF. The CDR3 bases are TGTGCCACCAGTGATTCGACAAACAGGGGGACGAACTATGGCTACACCTTC.

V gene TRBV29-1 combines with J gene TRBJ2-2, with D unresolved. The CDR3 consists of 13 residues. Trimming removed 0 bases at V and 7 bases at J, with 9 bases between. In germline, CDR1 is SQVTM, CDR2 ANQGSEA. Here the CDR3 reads CSVEDPTSGELFF. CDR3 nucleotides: TGCAGCGTTGAAGATCCAACCAGCGGGGAGCTGTTTTTT.

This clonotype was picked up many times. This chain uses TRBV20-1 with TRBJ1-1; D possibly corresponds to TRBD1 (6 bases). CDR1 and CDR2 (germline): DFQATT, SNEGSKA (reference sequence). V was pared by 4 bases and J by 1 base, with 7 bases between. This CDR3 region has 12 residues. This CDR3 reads CSAKGQNTEAFF. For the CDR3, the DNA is TGCAGTGCTAAGGGACAGAACACTGAAGCTTTCTTT.

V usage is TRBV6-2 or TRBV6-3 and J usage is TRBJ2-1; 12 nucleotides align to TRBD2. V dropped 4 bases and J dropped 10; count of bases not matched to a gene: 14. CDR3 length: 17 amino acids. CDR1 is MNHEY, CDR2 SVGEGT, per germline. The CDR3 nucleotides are TGTGCCAGCAGTTCTCACGCCCGACTAGCGGGGGCAGAAGAGCAGTTCTTC. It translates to CASSSHARLAGAEEQFF.

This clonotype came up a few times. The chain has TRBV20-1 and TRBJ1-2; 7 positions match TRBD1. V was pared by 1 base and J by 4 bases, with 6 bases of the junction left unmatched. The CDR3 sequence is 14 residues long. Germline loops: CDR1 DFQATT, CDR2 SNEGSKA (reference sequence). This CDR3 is CSARGQGDSYGYTF. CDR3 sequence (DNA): TGCAGTGCTAGAGGACAGGGTGATAGCTATGGCTACACCTTC.

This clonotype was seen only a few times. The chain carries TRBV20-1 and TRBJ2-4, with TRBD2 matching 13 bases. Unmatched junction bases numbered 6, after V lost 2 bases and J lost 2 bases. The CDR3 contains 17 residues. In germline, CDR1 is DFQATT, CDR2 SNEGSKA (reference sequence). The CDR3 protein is CSARRTSGGGSKNIQYF. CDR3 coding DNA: TGCAGTGCTAGAAGGACTAGCGGGGGCGGGTCCAAAAACATTCAGTACTTC.

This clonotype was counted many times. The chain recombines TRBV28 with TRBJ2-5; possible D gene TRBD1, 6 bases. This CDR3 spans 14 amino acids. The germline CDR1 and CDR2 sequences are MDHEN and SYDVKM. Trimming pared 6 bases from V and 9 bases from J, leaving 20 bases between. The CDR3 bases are TGTGCCAGCAGCCCAGGGGACCCGGGTTCGGCCCAGTACTTC. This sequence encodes CASSPGDPGSAQYF.

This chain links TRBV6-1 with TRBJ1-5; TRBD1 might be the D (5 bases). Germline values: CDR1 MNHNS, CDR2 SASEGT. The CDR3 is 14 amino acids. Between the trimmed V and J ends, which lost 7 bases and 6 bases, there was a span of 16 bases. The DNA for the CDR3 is TGTGCCAGCATAGGGAGGGGTTGGGGTCAGCCCCAGCATTTT. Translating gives CASIGRGWGQPQHF.

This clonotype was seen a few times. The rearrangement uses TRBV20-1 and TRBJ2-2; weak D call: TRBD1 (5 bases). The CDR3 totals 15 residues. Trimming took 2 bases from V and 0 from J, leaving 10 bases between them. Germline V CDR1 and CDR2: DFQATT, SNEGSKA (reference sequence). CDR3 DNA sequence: TGCAGTGCTAGACACGGACAAACGAACACCGGGGAGCTGTTTTTT. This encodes CSARHGQTNTGELFF.

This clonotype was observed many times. CDR3 in amino acids: CSARDRFRQGANQPQHF. The DNA of the CDR3 is TGCAGTGCTAGAGATAGGTTTAGACAGGGGGCAAATCAGCCCCAGCATTTT. This rearrangement joins TRBV20-1 to TRBJ1-5; 10 bases fit TRBD1. The CDR3 has 17 residues. Germline V gene sequence: CDR1 DFQATT, CDR2 SNEGSKA (reference sequence). The J segment lost 4 bases and the V segment lost 0 bases, leaving 9 bases of the junction unmatched.